This T cell receptor (beta chain) was observed in a study of blood T cell repertoires in COVID-19. Whole-study context: Acute and convalescent COVID-19 samples came from the United States, Italy and Spain. PBMCs, B-cell-depleted T cells, or T cells were the source of the cDNA or gDNA that made up the material.

Original processing notes: For nucleated cells, counts were estimated from reference gene primer amplification. Profiled with immunoSEQ multiplex PCR; TCRdb holds only in-frame clones, not every one. For V, J and clone size, that table is used; D and trimming come from the DNA. The data show about 290,000 clones, around 90% seen once. V was shortened by 10 bases and J by 9 bases, with 18 bases between the two germline ends. The CDR3 loop spans 13 amino acids. CDR1 is ENHRY and CDR2 is SYGVKD in the germline V gene. Sequencing was performed on peripheral blood. This sequence joins TRBV10-3 and TRBJ2-2; perhaps TRBD1 as D (5 bases). The receptor's source is a woman between 40 and 50 years old who had recovered from COVID-19. CDR3 DNA sequence: TGTGCCACCTCGGACACCCGAGGACGGGAGCTGTTTTTT. Protein sequence: CATSDTRGRELFF.